Presented here are 31 T cell receptor beta chains from one specimen sequenced in a study of blood T cell repertoires in COVID-19. Produced via immunoSEQ multiplex PCR; TCRdb's table is partial and in-frame only. The table has 250,000 to 350,000 clones, about 86% seen once; the top ten hold 10% to 15%. The sequenced sample consisted of peripheral blood. The receptors were gathered from a woman in her sixties or seventies with COVID-19, enrolled during active disease.

The chain combines TRBV23-1 with TRBJ2-1; tentatively, D is TRBD1 (6 bases). TRBV23-1 is annotated as an ORF whose role is uncertain. Trimming took off 0 bases at V and 4 bases at J, with 19 bases between the two ends. The CDR3 loop spans 18 amino acids. This CDR3 is CASSQSTGLGARYNEQFF. In nucleotides, the CDR3 is TGCGCCAGCAGTCAATCGACGGGGTTGGGGGCGCGGTACAATGAGCAGTTCTTC.

V is TRBV27 and J is TRBJ2-1; D may be TRBD2 (6 bases). V gave up 5 bases and J gave up 8 bases, with 16 bases separating them. The CDR3 runs to 14 residues. Germline-derived CDR1 and CDR2 are MNHEY and SMNVEV (reference sequence). The CDR3 spells CASSPGRGLHEQFF. CDR3 bases: TGTGCCAGCAGTCCGGGACGGGGACTCCATGAGCAGTTCTTC.

This clone was seen a single time. The rearrangement uses TRBV27 and TRBJ2-1; 10 bases fit TRBD1. Looked up from germline, CDR1 is MNHEY and CDR2 is SMNVEV (reference sequence). There are 12 residues in the CDR3. V lost 9 bases and J lost 12; bases outside the gene matches: 8. CDR3 DNA: TGTGCCAGTACCGGGACAGGGGCAACGCAGTTCTTC. It encodes CASTGTGATQFF.

CDR3 in amino acids: CASSYGGGTEYEQYF. The CDR3 DNA follows: TGTGCCAGCAGTTACGGGGGGGGCACGGAGTACGAGCAGTACTTC. This sequence joins TRBV2 and TRBJ2-7; 8 bases match TRBD2. Trimming removed 5 bases from V and 4 bases from J; junction bases left unmatched: 10. Germline V gene lookup returns CDR1 SNHLY and CDR2 FYNNEI. This CDR3 comprises 15 residues.

The chain links TRBV7-6 to TRBJ1-1; 8 bases match TRBD1. The CDR3 is made up of 14 amino acids. The germline gives CDR1 SGHVS, CDR2 FNYEAQ. The V segment lost 1 base and the J segment 3 bases; nucleotides outside the gene matches: 1. The CDR3 here is CASSLEQGDTEAFF. Here the CDR3 DNA reads TGTGCCAGCAGCTTAGAACAGGGGGACACTGAAGCTTTCTTT.

The CDR3 region has the DNA TGTGCCAGCAGCTGGAGCTCCTACGAGCAGTACTTC. It is translated as CASSWSSYEQYF. The genes are TRBV7-2 and TRBJ2-7, with unresolved D. The V end lost 4 bases, the J end lost 0 bases, and 4 bases lay between the germline ends. The CDR3 consists of 12 residues. Germline V lookup: CDR1 SGHTA, CDR2 FQGNSA.

The J gene is TRBJ2-1, the V gene TRBV19; 8 bases fit TRBD1. CDR3 length: 16 residues. Germline V gives CDR1 LNHDA, CDR2 SQIVND (reference sequence). Trimming removed 5 bases from V and 5 bases from J; junction bases left unmatched: 11. CDR3 loop: CASSPKTGVGHNEQFF. CDR3 coding DNA: TGTGCCAGTAGTCCAAAGACAGGGGTAGGGCACAATGAGCAGTTCTTC.

Points on this clone: The sample contains more than one DNA sequence encoding this CDR3. V usage is TRBV5-1 and J usage is TRBJ2-7; D not certain. This CDR3 spans 13 amino acids. The germline CDR1 and CDR2 sequences are SGHRS and YFSETQ. Between the trimmed V and J ends, which lost 4 bases and 0 bases, there was a span of 8 bases. In DNA form, the CDR3 reads TGCGCCAGCAGCCTCACGGGCTCCTACGAGCAGTACTTC. Translating it yields CASSLTGSYEQYF.

The chain uses TRBV29-1 and TRBJ1-2, with unresolved D. Germline CDR1 and CDR2: SQVTM and ANQGSEA. The V and J ends lost 2 bases and 0 bases respectively, with 10 bases between them. This CDR3 has 14 amino acids. CDR3 residues: CSVEPGDANYGYTF. The CDR3 coding sequence is TGCAGCGTTGAACCCGGAGACGCTAACTATGGCTACACCTTC.

The chain has TRBV3-1 (or the pseudogene TRBV3-2) and TRBJ1-1; unclear D gene. CDR1 and CDR2 (germline): LGHDT, YNNKEL (reference sequence). V was shortened by 3 bases and J by 1 base, with 9 bases between the two germline ends. The CDR3 sequence is 14 residues long. CDR3 sequence (DNA): TGTGCCAGCAGCCACTCTCTACCGAACACTGAAGCTTTCTTT. This sequence encodes CASSHSLPNTEAFF.

The rearrangement uses TRBV24-1 and TRBJ2-3; D is perhaps TRBD1 (6 bases). The CDR3 extends over 14 amino acids. Germline V gene data show CDR1 as KGHDR and CDR2 as SFDVKD. Trimming took 5 bases from V and 4 from J, leaving 12 bases between them. The CDR3 nucleotides are TGTGCCACCAGTGTTCAGGGGTGGGCAGATACGCAGTATTTT. Its protein is CATSVQGWADTQYF.

This chain uses TRBV27 with TRBJ2-7, with 9 bases matching TRBD1. Germline loops: CDR1 MNHEY, CDR2 SMNVEV (reference sequence). This CDR3 comprises 14 residues. The V segment lost 5 bases and the J segment 3 bases; nucleotides outside the gene matches: 5. The CDR3 bases are TGTGCCAGCAGTCCGGGACAGGGTTTCTACGAGCAGTACTTC. It codes for CASSPGQGFYEQYF.

This clone was seen a single time. The chain carries TRBV30 and TRBJ1-6; 8 bases are a match to TRBD1. Looked up from germline, CDR1 is GTSNPN and CDR2 is SVGIG (reference sequence). The CDR3 is 15 residues long. With 2 bases clipped from V and 7 bases from J, the junction kept 7 bases outside the gene matches. CDR3 region: CAWSSNRGNNSPLHF. The CDR3 DNA reads TGTGCCTGGAGTTCGAACAGGGGGAACAATTCACCCCTCCACTTT.

The V and J genes are TRBV6-4 and TRBJ1-2; D possibly corresponds to TRBD1 (6 bases). Germline values: CDR1 MRHNA, CDR2 SNTAGT. The CDR3 totals 15 residues. Trimming removed 11 bases at V and 0 bases at J, with 19 bases between. CDR3 nucleotide sequence: TGTGCCGATAGGATGGACAGCCTTACTAACTATGGCTACACCTTC. It translates to CADRMDSLTNYGYTF.

The chain is built from TRBV6-1 and TRBJ2-7; 12 positions match TRBD1. This CDR3 has 15 residues. The V segment lost 3 bases and the J segment 7 bases; nucleotides outside the gene matches: 7. Germline CDR1 is MNHNS and CDR2 is SASEGT. CDR3 region: CASSDWGQGAGEQYF. CDR3 sequence (DNA): TGTGCCAGCAGTGATTGGGGACAGGGGGCAGGGGAGCAGTACTTC.

This clone was seen ten or more times. This chain uses TRBV29-1 with TRBJ2-3; TRBD2 matches 14 bases. The CDR3 spans 18 residues. CDR1 and CDR2 from the germline V gene are SQVTM and ANQGSEA. Trimming at V came to 6 bases and at J to 0 bases, leaving 11 bases not matched to a gene. CDR3 sequence reads: CSVAGLAGETFSTDTQYF. The CDR3 nucleotides are TGCAGCGTCGCGGGACTAGCGGGGGAAACCTTTAGCACAGATACGCAGTATTTT.

The genes are TRBV5-1 and TRBJ1-1, with 11 bases fitting TRBD1. The CDR3 totals 14 residues. V lost 4 bases and J lost 5; bases outside the gene matches: 4. Germline V gives CDR1 SGHRS, CDR2 YFSETQ. This chain's CDR3 is CASSAGQGETEAFF. CDR3 sequence (DNA): TGCGCCAGCAGCGCGGGACAGGGGGAAACTGAAGCTTTCTTT. Variable domain in full (rest from reference TRBV5-1 and TRBJ1-1): KAGVTQTPRYLIKTRGQQVTLSCSPISGHRSVSWYQQTPGQGLQFLFEYFSETQRNKGNFPGRFSGRQFSNSRSEMNVSTLELGDSALYLCASSAGQGETEAFFGQGTRLTVV.

This chain uses TRBV6-2 or TRBV6-3 with TRBJ2-5, with 7 bases matching TRBD1. Germline-derived CDR1 and CDR2 are MNHEY and SVGEGT. The trim removed 2 bases at V and 4 bases at J, leaving 7 bases unmatched. The CDR3 contains 15 residues. CDR3 coding DNA: TGTGCCAGCAGTTACCTGACAGGGACGGGAGAGACCCAGTACTTC. Its translation: CASSYLTGTGETQYF.

The chain employs TRBV4-1 and TRBJ1-1, with TRBD1 identical over 10 bases. The V gene's germline CDR1 is MGHRA and CDR2 YSYEKL. The CDR3 sequence is 15 residues long. V lost 4 bases, J lost 3 bases, and 5 bases stayed unmatched. The DNA of the CDR3 is TGCGCCAGCAGCCCTCGGGACAGGGGCCACACTGAAGCTTTCTTT. The encoded protein is CASSPRDRGHTEAFF.

This clone was seen many times. The chain has TRBV2 and TRBJ2-7; TRBD2 matches 8 bases. V lost 1 base, J lost 3 bases, and 5 bases stayed unmatched. The CDR3 consists of 15 residues. The germline V gene has CDR1 SNHLY and CDR2 FYNNEI. The CDR3 DNA reads as TGTGCCAGCAGTGAAGTGCGGACTAGCCACTACGAGCAGTACTTC. It codes for CASSEVRTSHYEQYF.

V and J are TRBV7-8 and TRBJ1-5; D unclear. CDR1 is SGHVS, CDR2 FQNEAQ, per germline. The CDR3 runs to 14 residues. V lost 1 base and J lost 2, with 6 bases in between. CDR3 DNA sequence: TGTGCCAGCAGCTTAGGCTACGGCAATCAGCCCCAGCATTTT. Amino acids: CASSLGYGNQPQHF.

The chain joins TRBV4-1 to TRBJ2-1, with 13 bases fitting TRBD2. Germline loops: CDR1 MGHRA, CDR2 YSYEKL. The CDR3 runs 20 residues. The ends lost 3 bases at V and 4 bases at J; junction bases unmatched: 15. CDR3 DNA: TGCGCCAGCAGCCAGCCTACTAGCGGGGGGGCACGTGACCATTACAATGAGCAGTTCTTC. It translates to CASSQPTSGGARDHYNEQFF.

The V call is TRBV6-5, the J call TRBJ2-1; the D is unclear. V gave up 7 bases and J gave up 1 base, with 8 bases separating them. This CDR3 is 13 amino acids long. Germline CDR1 reads MNHEY; CDR2 reads SVGAGI. The CDR3 sequence is CASTGVSYNEQFF. The CDR3 DNA sequence: TGTGCCAGCACTGGAGTGTCCTACAATGAGCAGTTCTTC.

The chain couples TRBV28 to TRBJ1-2; no reliable D call. V lost 6 bases, J lost 2 bases, and 10 bases lay in between. Germline CDR1 is MDHEN and CDR2 is SYDVKM. The length of the CDR3 is 13 residues. CDR3 nucleotides: TGTGCCAGCAGCCCAGAAATGAACTATGGCTACACCTTC. It translates to CASSPEMNYGYTF.

The CDR3 bases are TGTGCCTGGACTCTCCGGGACAGGGTAGGCACTGAAGCTTTCTTT. Its protein product is CAWTLRDRVGTEAFF. This chain uses TRBV30 with TRBJ1-1; TRBD1 matches 9 bases. V shed 4 bases and J 4 bases; nucleotides not matched to a gene: 10. The CDR3 has 15 amino acids. The germline V gene has CDR1 GTSNPN and CDR2 SVGIG (reference sequence). The entire variable domain, with the rest obtained from reference TRBV30 and TRBJ1-1, is as follows: SQTIHQWPATLVQPVGSPLSLECTVEGTSNPNLYWYRQAAGRGLQLLFYSVGIGQISSEVPQNLSASRPQDRQFILSSKKLLLSDSGFYLCAWTLRDRVGTEAFFGQGTRLTVV.

The table lists this clone with a count of one. The genes are TRBV29-1 and TRBJ1-2; unclear D gene. Germline loops: CDR1 SQVTM, CDR2 ANQGSEA. With 3 bases removed from V and 0 bases from J, the gap between germline ends came to 11 bases. There are 14 residues in the CDR3. The CDR3 is CSVDLEDPNYGYTF. DNA of the CDR3: TGCAGCGTTGACTTGGAGGACCCTAACTATGGCTACACCTTC. The full variable domain, rest sourced from reference TRBV29-1 and TRBJ1-2, is SAVISQKPSRDICQRGTSLTIQCQVDSQVTMMFWYRQQPGQSLTLIATANQGSEATYESGFVIDKFPISRPNLTFSTLTVSNMSPEDSSIYLCSVDLEDPNYGYTFGSGTRLTVV.

This clone appeared a single time. The chain has TRBV5-1 and TRBJ2-3; a possible D gene is TRBD2 (5 bases). The CDR3 sequence is 16 residues long. Between the trimmed V and J ends, which lost 1 base and 0 bases, there was a span of 12 bases. Per the germline V gene, CDR1 is SGHRS and CDR2 is YFSETQ. CDR3 coding DNA: TGCGCCAGCAGCTTGCCCGAGAGGGCTAGCACAGATACGCAGTATTTT. It is translated as CASSLPERASTDTQYF.

The chain combines TRBV10-2 with TRBJ2-5; no definite D call. Trimming left V 4 bases short and J 1 base short, with 7 bases between. This CDR3 is built from 13 residues. Germline V gene data show CDR1 as WSHSY and CDR2 as SAAADI. This chain's CDR3 is CASSGNGQETQYF. The DNA of the CDR3 is TGCGCCAGCAGTGGAAACGGCCAAGAGACCCAGTACTTC.

The CDR3, as DNA: TGTGCCAGCAGCTTGGGACCGGGACAGATCTCCTACGAGCAGTACTTC. Translated: CASSLGPGQISYEQYF. The V call is TRBV7-8, the J call TRBJ2-7, with 7 nucleotides matching TRBD1. The CDR3 covers 16 residues. The V gene's germline CDR1 is SGHVS and CDR2 FQNEAQ. J gave up 0 bases and V 3 bases, and 8 bases lay outside the gene matches.

This rearrangement joins TRBV29-1 to TRBJ1-2, with no clear D. The V end was cut by 5 bases, the J end by 0 bases, with 7 bases between. The CDR3 has 12 amino acids. Germline-derived CDR1 and CDR2 are SQVTM and ANQGSEA. The CDR3 spells CSVWASNYGYTF. CDR3 DNA: TGCAGCGTTTGGGCCTCTAACTATGGCTACACCTTC.

This clone was seen a single time. The chain employs TRBV30 and TRBJ1-2, with unresolved D. Germline V gene sequence: CDR1 GTSNPN, CDR2 SVGIG (reference sequence). The CDR3 runs 10 residues. With 7 bases removed from V and 8 bases from J, the gap between germline ends came to 11 bases. CDR3 sequence (DNA): TGTGCCTTCCGAGGTAACGGCTACACCTTC. It yields the protein CAFRGNGYTF.